This T cell receptor beta chain was obtained from a study of blood T cell repertoires in COVID-19 (dated by TCRdb to 2020 to 2022). For the study in its entirety: The collaborator samples originated in the United States, Italy and Spain and spanned the acute and convalescent phases of COVID-19. The material from the prospective study consisted of cDNA or gDNA derived from T cells, B-cell-depleted T cells, or PBMCs. Deeply sampled blood TCRbeta repertoires from subjects exposed to, actively infected with, or recovered from COVID-19 were included in the dataset. Samples were obtained from the ongoing ImmuneRACE study (first 160 participants) and from over a thousand subjects provided by 6 global collaborators. Where HLA class I and class II types were available, the types were taken from metadata supplied by the sample provider, not from assay-based typing. The repertoires were released in a freely available public database intended as a resource for research on the immune response to SARS-CoV-2. Nearly every sample came with metadata listing a de-identified subject ID, COVID-19 status, age in years and sex. The paper as a whole reports these results and caveats: The amount of clinical and demographic metadata varied by source and participant and was provided uncurated.

TCRbeta CDR3 regions were amplified from genomic DNA by means of the immunoSEQ Assay, a bias-controlled multiplex PCR. As for how the authors treated the data: Nucleated cell counts per sample were estimated from amplification of reference gene primers within the assay. To quantify the absolute abundance of each unique TCRbeta CDR3 rearrangement, sequence reads were collapsed and filtered. For each sample, productive Simpson clonality was calculated by taking the square root of Simpson's diversity index across productive rearrangements. The table comes from immuneACCESS by way of TCRdb, which keeps in-frame sequences with V and J called. Part of the clones is missing from these tables; in studies checked, under half for an unresolved V gene and the rest for unknown reasons. Clone size and the V and J calls come from that table; the DNA yielded D and trimming. The sample table lists 190,000 or so clones, roughly 82% of them with a count of one. The ten largest clones add up to 10% to 15% of the sample.

The CDR1 and CDR2 encoded by the germline V gene are MDHEN and SYDVKM. CDR3 length: 11 amino acids, cysteine to phenylalanine. The entry retains the CDR3 DNA only, 33 bases that are in frame from base 1. Trimming removed 5 bases from V and 5 bases from J, leaving 3 bases between the germline ends. Enrolling through a virtual design, the prospective study's participants ranged in age from about 18 to 89 years and lived across roughly 24 United States geographic areas. In the prospective study, cohorts were assigned on the basis of participant-reported clinical history obtained from a screening survey and a study questionnaire. Recovered participants in ImmuneRACE Cohort 3 were defined as having two consecutive negative NP/OP PCR tests, clearance from a healthcare professional, or resolution of symptoms. In the prospective study, mobile phlebotomists collected whole blood, serum and a nasopharyngeal or oropharyngeal swab from each participant. Over a roughly two-month period, participants in the prospective study had the option of providing additional blood draws and questionnaires. Prospective study blood samples were shipped either frozen or at room temperature before DNA extraction.

Details on this clone: Its antigen specificity is not known. No base-level quality is on record; no much larger clone is a single base apart.

Sequencing was performed on PBMCs or T cells enriched from blood (not recorded which). The chain was built from TRBV28 and TRBJ1-4, with no confidently assigned D gene. The clonotype was recovered from a middle-aged man who had recovered from COVID-19. The DNA reads as follows: TGTGCCAGCAGTCGGAATGAAAAACTGTTTTTT. Its amino acids are CASSRNEKLFF. Reference TRBV28 and TRBJ1-4 proteins supply the regions before and after the CDR3; the full variable domain is: DVKVTQSSRYLVKRTGEKVFLECVQDMDHENMFWYRQDPGLGLRLIYFSYDVKMKEKGDIPEGYSVSREKKERFSLILESASTNQTSMYLCASSRNEKLFFGSGTQLSVL.